Below, 2 T cell receptor beta chains from the same sample are listed, as sequenced in a study of shared clonotypes between healthy human individuals. The table came from immunoSEQ multiplex PCR; TCRdb's copy has only in-frame clones and leaves some out. The sample holds roughly 2.2 million clones, 85% to 95% seen once. The sequencing input was naive CD4+ T cells from PBMCs. Subset specified: CD45RA+ positively selected. The receptors come from a man aged 18 to 29 in good health. Some clones in this sample may be carry-over from other donors' samples.

The V and J genes are TRBV6-1 and TRBJ2-3; D gene ambiguous. This CDR3 is built from 12 residues. CDR1 and CDR2 from the germline V gene are MNHNS and SASEGT. Trimming cost V 10 bases and J 0 bases, with 8 bases left between them. Here the CDR3 reads CATQASTDTQYF. The CDR3, as DNA: TGTGCCACCCAAGCTAGCACAGATACGCAGTATTTT.

The rearrangement joins TRBV4-1 to TRBJ1-3; D is uncertain. The CDR3 runs 16 residues. Germline-derived CDR1 and CDR2 are MGHRA and YSYEKL. V was clipped by 4 bases and J by 5 bases, with 18 bases between them. In DNA form, the CDR3 reads TGCGCCAGCAGCCCCATCGGGCAGGCGGAACGAAACACCATATATTTT. It translates to CASSPIGQAERNTIYF.